This entry is about one T cell receptor beta chain. Its antigen is still unknown. This specimen comes from a study of T cells in Graves' hyperthyroidism and ophthalmopathy. Study in general: Peripheral blood was acquired at first diagnosis, ahead of any therapy whatsoever.

Amplification targeted TCR beta CDR3 regions from RNA transcripts. A set of HTBI primers served as the primers for a first-round RT-PCR of the TCR CDR3. TCRdb itself ran the multiplex PCR reads through MiXCR, one entry per CDR3 protein. The table has about 360,000 distinct CDR3 sequences, less than 15% seen once. This CDR3 region has 14 residues. With V trimmed by 2 bases and J by 3 bases, 6 bases remained unmatched. Per the germline V gene, CDR1 is DFQATT and CDR2 is SNEGSKA (reference sequence). Findings of the study overall: The model's output predicted ophthalmopathy at a median of roughly seven months prior to onset.

Exclusion criteria comprised uncontrolled infection, other autoimmune disease, pregnancy or lactation. An approximately 9.8 ml volume of fresh peripheral blood provided the PBMCs. Sequenced input: blood. The source is a woman aged 18-35 years with Graves' hyperthyroidism. The chain combines TRBV20-1 with TRBJ2-5; the match to TRBD2 covers 7 bases. The CDR3 loop reads CSARRLAAEETQYF. The CDR3 coding sequence is TGCAGTGCTAGAAGGCTAGCGGCCGAAGAGACCCAGTACTTC.